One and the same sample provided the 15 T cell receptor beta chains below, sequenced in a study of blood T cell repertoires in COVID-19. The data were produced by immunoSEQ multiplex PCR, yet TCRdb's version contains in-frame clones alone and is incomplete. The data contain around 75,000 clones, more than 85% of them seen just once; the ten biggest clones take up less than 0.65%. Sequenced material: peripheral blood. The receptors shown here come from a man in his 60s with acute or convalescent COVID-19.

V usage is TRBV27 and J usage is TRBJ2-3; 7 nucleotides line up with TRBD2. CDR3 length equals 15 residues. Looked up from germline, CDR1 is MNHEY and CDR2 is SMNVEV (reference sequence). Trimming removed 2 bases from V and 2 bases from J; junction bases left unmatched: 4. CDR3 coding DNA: TGTGCCAGCAGTTTACTCGCGGGAGTCACAGATACGCAGTATTTT. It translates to CASSLLAGVTDTQYF.

CDR3 region: CASTTGFEAFF. DNA of the CDR3: TGTGCCAGTACCACAGGGTTTGAAGCTTTCTTT. This rearrangement joins TRBV19 to TRBJ1-1; perhaps TRBD1 as D (6 bases). The V and J ends lost 7 bases and 7 bases respectively, with 10 bases between them. This CDR3 is 11 amino acids long. Germline loops: CDR1 LNHDA, CDR2 SQIVND (reference sequence).

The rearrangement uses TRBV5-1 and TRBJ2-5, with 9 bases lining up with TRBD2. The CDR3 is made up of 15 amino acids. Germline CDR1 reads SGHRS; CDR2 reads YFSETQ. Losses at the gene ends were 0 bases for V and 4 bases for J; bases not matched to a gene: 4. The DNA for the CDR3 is TGCGCCAGCAGCTTGGTAGCGGGGGTGGGAGAGACCCAGTACTTC. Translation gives CASSLVAGVGETQYF. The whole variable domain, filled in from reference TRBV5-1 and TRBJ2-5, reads KAGVTQTPRYLIKTRGQQVTLSCSPISGHRSVSWYQQTPGQGLQFLFEYFSETQRNKGNFPGRFSGRQFSNSRSEMNVSTLELGDSALYLCASSLVAGVGETQYFGPGTRLLVL.

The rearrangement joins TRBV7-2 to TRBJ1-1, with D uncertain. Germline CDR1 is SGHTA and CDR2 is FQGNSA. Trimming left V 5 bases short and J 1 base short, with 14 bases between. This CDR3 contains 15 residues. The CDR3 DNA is TGTGCCAGCAGCCCTTGGGGAGTACAGAACACTGAAGCTTTCTTT. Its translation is CASSPWGVQNTEAFF. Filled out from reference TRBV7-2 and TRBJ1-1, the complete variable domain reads GAGVSQSPSNKVTEKGKDVELRCDPISGHTALYWYRQSLGQGLEFLIYFQGNSAPDKSGLPSDRFSAERTGGSVSTLTIQRTQQEDSAVYLCASSPWGVQNTEAFFGQGTRLTVV.

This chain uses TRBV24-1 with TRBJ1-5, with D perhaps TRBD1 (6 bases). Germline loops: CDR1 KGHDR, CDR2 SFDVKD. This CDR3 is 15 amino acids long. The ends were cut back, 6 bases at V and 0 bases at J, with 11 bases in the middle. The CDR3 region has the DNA TGTGCCACCAGTCTGACAGGCCGTAGCAATCAGCCCCAGCATTTT. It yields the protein CATSLTGRSNQPQHF.

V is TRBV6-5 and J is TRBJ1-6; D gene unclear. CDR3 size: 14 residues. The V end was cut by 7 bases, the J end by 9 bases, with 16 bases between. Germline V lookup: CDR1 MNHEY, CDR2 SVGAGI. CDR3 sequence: CASTKSPFGSPLHF. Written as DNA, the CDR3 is TGTGCCAGCACCAAGTCCCCTTTCGGTTCACCCCTCCACTTT.

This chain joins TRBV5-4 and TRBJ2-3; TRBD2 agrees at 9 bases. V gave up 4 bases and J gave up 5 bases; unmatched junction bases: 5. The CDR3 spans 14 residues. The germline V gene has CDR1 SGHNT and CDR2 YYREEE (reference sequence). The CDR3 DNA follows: TGTGCCAGCAGCGCGGGGGGGCGAAAAGATACGCAGTATTTT. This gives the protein CASSAGGRKDTQYF.

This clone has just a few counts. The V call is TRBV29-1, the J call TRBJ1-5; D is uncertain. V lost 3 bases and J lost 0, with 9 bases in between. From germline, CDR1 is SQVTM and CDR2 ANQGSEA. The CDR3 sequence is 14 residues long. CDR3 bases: TGCAGCGTTGATGAGGTTAATAGCAATCAGCCCCAGCATTTT. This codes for CSVDEVNSNQPQHF.

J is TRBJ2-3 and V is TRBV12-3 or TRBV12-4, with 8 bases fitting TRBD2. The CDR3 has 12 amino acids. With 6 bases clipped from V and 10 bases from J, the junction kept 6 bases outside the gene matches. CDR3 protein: CASRGGLASQYF. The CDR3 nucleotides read TGTGCCAGCAGGGGCGGACTAGCCTCGCAGTATTTT.

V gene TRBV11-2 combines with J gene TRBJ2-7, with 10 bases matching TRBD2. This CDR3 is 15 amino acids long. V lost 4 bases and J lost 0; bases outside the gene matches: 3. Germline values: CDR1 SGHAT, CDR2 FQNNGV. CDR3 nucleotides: TGTGCCAGCAGCTCCCGGACTAGCGGCTCCTACGAGCAGTACTTC. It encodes CASSSRTSGSYEQYF.

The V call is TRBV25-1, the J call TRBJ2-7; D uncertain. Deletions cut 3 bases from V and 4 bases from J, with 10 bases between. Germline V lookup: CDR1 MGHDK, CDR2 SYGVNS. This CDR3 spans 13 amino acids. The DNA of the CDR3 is TGTGCCAGCAGTGACACAAATGATTACGAGCAGTACTTC. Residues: CASSDTNDYEQYF.

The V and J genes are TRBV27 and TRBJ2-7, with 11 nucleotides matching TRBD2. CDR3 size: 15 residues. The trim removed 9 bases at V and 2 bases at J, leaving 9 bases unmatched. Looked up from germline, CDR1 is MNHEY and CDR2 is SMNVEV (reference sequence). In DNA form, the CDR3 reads TGTGCCAGTAAAGGACTAGCGGGCGATGCCTACGAGCAGTACTTC. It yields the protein CASKGLAGDAYEQYF.

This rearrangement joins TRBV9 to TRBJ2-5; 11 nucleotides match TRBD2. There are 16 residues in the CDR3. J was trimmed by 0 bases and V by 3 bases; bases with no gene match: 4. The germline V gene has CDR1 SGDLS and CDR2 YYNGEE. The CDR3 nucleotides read TGTGCCAGCAGCGGAACTAGCGGGAGATACCAAGAGACCCAGTACTTC. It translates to CASSGTSGRYQETQYF. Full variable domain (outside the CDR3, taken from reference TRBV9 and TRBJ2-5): DSGVTQTPKHLITATGQRVTLRCSPRSGDLSVYWYQQSLDQGLQFLIQYYNGEERAKGNILERFSAQQFPDLHSELNLSSLELGDSALYFCASSGTSGRYQETQYFGPGTRLLVL.

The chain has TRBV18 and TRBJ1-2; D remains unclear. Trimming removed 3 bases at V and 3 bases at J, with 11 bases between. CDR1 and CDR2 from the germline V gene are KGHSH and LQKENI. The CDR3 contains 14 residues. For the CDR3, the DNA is TGTGCCAGCTCACCCCCGAGTAAAGACTATGGCTACACCTTC. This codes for CASSPPSKDYGYTF. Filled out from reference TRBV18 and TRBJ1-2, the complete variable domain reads NAGVMQNPRHLVRRRGQEARLRCSPMKGHSHVYWYRQLPEEGLKFMVYLQKENIIDESGMPKERFSAEFPKEGPSILRIQQVVRGDSAAYFCASSPPSKDYGYTFGSGTRLTVV.

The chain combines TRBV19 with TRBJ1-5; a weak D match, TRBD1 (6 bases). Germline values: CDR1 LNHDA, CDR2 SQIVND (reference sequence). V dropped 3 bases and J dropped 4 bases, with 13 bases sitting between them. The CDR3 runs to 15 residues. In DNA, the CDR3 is TGTGCCAGTAGTATCAGTGGGACACGGAATCAGCCCCAGCATTTT. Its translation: CASSISGTRNQPQHF. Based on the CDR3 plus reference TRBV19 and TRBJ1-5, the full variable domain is DGGITQSPKYLFRKEGQNVTLSCEQNLNHDAMYWYRQDPGQGLRLIYYSQIVNDFQKGDIAEGYSVSREKKESFPLTVTSAQKNPTAFYLCASSISGTRNQPQHFGDGTRLSIL.